The 21 T cell receptor beta chains in this list originate from one sample, sequenced in a study of sequential checkpoint blockade in melanoma. As for treatment: randomized to nivolumab then ipilimumab (arm A) or the reverse (arm B). Produced via immunoSEQ multiplex PCR; TCRdb's table is partial and in-frame only. The table includes some 9,300 clones, approximately 71% detected once. Here the sequenced sample was CD8+ T cells sorted from blood (inferred from file names), taken from a patient given nivolumab and ipilimumab in sequence. All receptors come from a human donor with melanoma.

The genes are TRBV13 and TRBJ2-1; 9 nucleotides match TRBD2. Germline CDR1 and CDR2: PRHDT and FYEKMQ (reference sequence). J gave up 7 bases and V 8 bases, and 12 bases lay outside the gene matches. CDR3 size: 15 residues. CDR3 nucleotides: TGTGCCAGCGGCCCCACTGGCGGGAGGGAAAATGAGCAGTTCTTC. Translated: CASGPTGGRENEQFF. The full variable domain, with the rest looked up from reference TRBV13 and TRBJ2-1, is AAGVIQSPRHLIKEKRETATLKCYPIPRHDTVYWYQQGPGQDPQFLISFYEKMQSDKGSIPDRFSAQQFSDYHSELNMSSLELGDSALYFCASGPTGGRENEQFFGPGTRLTVL.

The chain recombines TRBV19 with TRBJ1-1; a weak D match, TRBD1 (5 bases). This CDR3 is 13 amino acids long. V gave up 2 bases and J gave up 7 bases, with 11 bases separating them. Germline-derived CDR1 and CDR2 are LNHDA and SQIVND (reference sequence). In DNA form, the CDR3 reads TGTGCCAGTAGTATAAGACAGTGGGGTGAAGCTTTCTTT. The encoded protein is CASSIRQWGEAFF.

V and J are TRBV28 and TRBJ2-5, with 7 bases matching TRBD1. CDR1 MDHEN and CDR2 SYDVKM come from the germline V gene. CDR3 length: 13 residues. Trimming removed 5 bases from V and 3 bases from J; junction bases left unmatched: 3. The CDR3 loop reads CASSTGAEETQYF. The CDR3 bases are TGTGCCAGCAGTACAGGGGCAGAAGAGACCCAGTACTTC.

The chain employs TRBV5-5 and TRBJ2-7, with D maybe TRBD1 (6 bases). CDR3 length: 14 amino acids. Trimming removed 2 bases at V and 2 bases at J, with 11 bases between. Germline CDR1 is SGHKS and CDR2 is YYEKEE (reference sequence). The DNA for the CDR3 is TGTGCCAGCAGCTTCGAAAGGGGGACCTACGAGCAGTACTTC. Translating it yields CASSFERGTYEQYF.

The rearrangement uses TRBV7-9 and TRBJ2-7; D ambiguous. V lost 5 bases, J lost 3 bases, and 5 bases lay in between. The CDR3 extends over 11 amino acids. From germline, CDR1 is SEHNR and CDR2 FQNEAQ (reference sequence). The chain's CDR3 is CASSPIYEQYF. CDR3 sequence (DNA): TGTGCCAGCAGCCCAATCTACGAGCAGTACTTC.

This rearrangement joins TRBV6-5 to TRBJ2-5; TRBD1 is a possible D gene (5 bases). V lost 6 bases to trimming and J lost 4 bases, with 12 bases between them. The CDR3 length is 13 residues. Germline loops: CDR1 MNHEY, CDR2 SVGAGI. CDR3 in DNA: TGTGCCAGCAGGGCAGGGTGGACAGAGACCCAGTACTTC. This translates into CASRAGWTETQYF.

The chain has TRBV5-6 and TRBJ1-1; 10 bases line up with TRBD1. V trimming: 2 bases; J trimming: 6 bases; junction bases outside the gene matches: 7. This CDR3 spans 15 amino acids. Looked up from germline, CDR1 is SGHDT and CDR2 is YYEEEE. CDR3 sequence reads: CASSFGTGVTSEAFF. DNA for the CDR3: TGTGCCAGCAGCTTTGGGACAGGGGTAACGTCTGAAGCTTTCTTT.

This chain uses TRBV7-8 with TRBJ2-6; TRBD2 is a possible D gene (5 bases). This CDR3 contains 16 residues. CDR1 and CDR2 from the germline V gene are SGHVS and FQNEAQ. V was pared by 5 bases and J by 0 bases, with 11 bases between. The CDR3 region has the DNA TGTGCCAGCAGCCGCGGGTTTGACTCTGGGGCCAACGTCCTGACTTTC. This encodes CASSRGFDSGANVLTF. Full variable domain (remainder filled in from reference TRBV7-8 and TRBJ2-6): GAGVSQSPRYKVAKRGQDVALRCDPISGHVSLFWYQQALGQGPEFLTYFQNEAQLDKSGLPSDRFFAERPEGSVSTLKIQRTQQEDSAVYLCASSRGFDSGANVLTFGAGSRLTVL.

The chain joins TRBV5-6 to TRBJ2-7; 9 nucleotides match TRBD1. Germline V gene lookup returns CDR1 SGHDT and CDR2 YYEEEE. CDR3 length: 15 residues. J was trimmed by 5 bases and V by 4 bases; bases with no gene match: 10. The CDR3 loop reads CASSPPGQGIDEQYF. The CDR3 nucleotides are TGTGCCAGCAGCCCACCGGGACAGGGAATTGACGAGCAGTACTTC.

This clone has just one count. V gene TRBV5-1 combines with J gene TRBJ2-3; D not certain. V dropped 6 bases and J dropped 2 bases, with 10 bases sitting between them. Germline V lookup: CDR1 SGHRS, CDR2 YFSETQ. The CDR3 consists of 13 residues. The CDR3 DNA reads TGCGCCAGCACCCCGGAGAACACAGATACGCAGTATTTT. It yields the protein CASTPENTDTQYF. The full variable domain, with the rest looked up from reference TRBV5-1 and TRBJ2-3, is KAGVTQTPRYLIKTRGQQVTLSCSPISGHRSVSWYQQTPGQGLQFLFEYFSETQRNKGNFPGRFSGRQFSNSRSEMNVSTLELGDSALYLCASTPENTDTQYFGPGTRLTVL.

The gene calls are TRBV25-1 and TRBJ2-7; tentatively, D is TRBD1 (6 bases). This CDR3 has 15 residues. CDR1 and CDR2 from the germline V gene are MGHDK and SYGVNS. Trimming cost V 4 bases and J 4 bases, with 17 bases left between them. The CDR3 sequence: CASSGYKQGEYEQYF. The CDR3 DNA follows: TGTGCCAGCAGTGGCTACAAACAGGGCGAGTACGAGCAGTACTTC.

The chain recombines TRBV6-1 with TRBJ2-5; D is possibly TRBD1 (6 bases). The J call may be wrong; the DNA end is better matched by TRBJ2-7. There are 13 residues in the CDR3. Germline V gene sequence: CDR1 MNHNS, CDR2 SASEGT. The CDR3 spells CASSEDRVYEQYF. CDR3 DNA: TGTGCCAGCAGCGAGGACAGAGTCTACGAGCAGTACTTC.

This rearrangement joins TRBV5-1 to TRBJ2-7, with TRBD2 matching over 7 bases. The CDR3 runs to 14 residues. Germline V gene sequence: CDR1 SGHRS, CDR2 YFSETQ. Unmatched junction bases numbered 12, after V lost 1 base and J lost 11 bases. The CDR3 sequence: CASSLSGTLSLKYF. The CDR3 DNA reads as TGCGCCAGCAGCTTGAGCGGGACGCTAAGCTTGAAGTACTTC.

Remarks on this clone: At one end, the junction sequence differs from germline, possibly due to a read error. The V call is TRBV4-1, the J call TRBJ2-7; 8 bases are a match to TRBD1. Germline V lookup: CDR1 MGHRA, CDR2 YSYEKL. CDR3 length equals 15 residues. The CDR3, as DNA: TGTGCCAGCAGCCAGGAACAGGGGGATTTATCTGAGCAGTACTTC. The encoded protein is CASSQEQGDLSEQYF.

The chain is built from TRBV27 and TRBJ1-2; 10 bases match TRBD1. From germline, CDR1 is MNHEY and CDR2 SMNVEV (reference sequence). The CDR3 runs to 15 residues. The junction had 6 bases not matched to a gene; V was cut back by 2 bases and J by 6 bases. CDR3 residues: CASSLAVTGGDGYTF. The CDR3 coding sequence is TGTGCCAGCAGTTTAGCCGTGACAGGGGGCGATGGCTACACCTTC.

The rearrangement uses TRBV13 and TRBJ2-7, with D possibly matching TRBD2 (6 bases). The CDR3 has 15 residues. Trimming left V 5 bases short and J 0 bases short, with 14 bases between. The germline V gene has CDR1 PRHDT and CDR2 FYEKMQ (reference sequence). CDR3 nucleotides: TGTGCCAGCAGCACCCAGGCGGGAAGCTCCTACGAGCAGTACTTC. Amino acid sequence: CASSTQAGSSYEQYF.

V usage is TRBV6-1 and J usage is TRBJ1-5; 8 nucleotides line up with TRBD1. CDR1 is MNHNS, CDR2 SASEGT, per germline. The length of the CDR3 is 13 residues. The ends lost 10 bases at V and 5 bases at J; junction bases unmatched: 7. The CDR3 region is CATLRTGYQPQHF. The CDR3 nucleotides are TGTGCCACCCTCCGGACAGGGTATCAGCCCCAGCATTTT.

The chain combines TRBV30 with TRBJ2-5; 7 bases match TRBD1. The J call may be wrong; the DNA end is better matched by TRBJ2-7. The germline gives CDR1 GTSNPN, CDR2 SVGIG (reference sequence). The CDR3 contains 12 residues. CDR3 region: CAWTGGSYEQYF. DNA of the CDR3: TGTGCCTGGACAGGGGGTTCCTACGAGCAGTACTTC.

The chain combines TRBV28 with TRBJ1-1, with 9 bases fitting TRBD1. Germline V gene lookup returns CDR1 MDHEN and CDR2 SYDVKM. This CDR3 comprises 15 residues. After removal of 3 bases from V and 4 bases from J, the junction contained 6 bases not matched to a gene. The CDR3 spells CASSFSGQGSTEAFF. The CDR3 nucleotides read TGTGCCAGCAGTTTCTCCGGACAGGGGAGCACTGAAGCTTTCTTT.

The chain combines TRBV27 with TRBJ2-1; 7 nucleotides match TRBD2. Unmatched junction bases numbered 7, after V lost 2 bases and J lost 0 bases. This CDR3 contains 17 residues. Germline V gives CDR1 MNHEY, CDR2 SMNVEV (reference sequence). CDR3: CASSLGIKRDSYNEQFF. Written as DNA, the CDR3 is TGTGCCAGCAGTTTAGGAATCAAGCGGGACTCCTACAATGAGCAGTTCTTC.

The CDR3 region is CASSLGLAVEGYEQYF. CDR3 coding DNA: TGTGCCAGCAGCTTAGGACTAGCGGTGGAGGGGTACGAGCAGTACTTC. This chain joins TRBV5-5 and TRBJ2-7; 10 bases line up with TRBD2. The V gene end was trimmed by 2 bases and the J gene end by 4 bases; junction bases not matched to a gene: 9. Germline loops: CDR1 SGHKS, CDR2 YYEKEE (reference sequence). The CDR3 has 16 residues. The full variable domain, completed using reference TRBV5-5 and TRBJ2-7, is DAGVTQSPTHLIKTRGQQVTLRCSPISGHKSVSWYQQVLGQGPQFIFQYYEKEERGRGNFPDRFSARQFPNYSSELNVNALLLGDSALYLCASSLGLAVEGYEQYFGPGTRLTVT.